This T cell receptor (beta chain) emerged from a study of blood T cell repertoires in COVID-19. Repertoires were generated with immunoSEQ multiplex PCR, while TCRdb's copy carries only in-frame clones and drops some. The sample records some 130,000 clones, approximately 86% being singletons. This CDR3 spans 15 amino acids. Trimming shortened V by 1 base and J by 2 bases, and 9 bases separated the two germline ends. CDR1 LNHDA and CDR2 SQIVND come from the germline V gene (reference sequence). Material: PBMCs or T cells enriched from blood (not recorded which). The clonotype originates from a woman aged 50 to 60 who had recovered from COVID-19. This rearrangement joins TRBV19 to TRBJ1-3; unclear D gene. The CDR3 DNA sequence: TGTGCCAGTAGTATAGTTGGAGTACCTGGAAACACCATATATTTT. Protein: CASSIVGVPGNTIYF.